The rows below give T cell receptor beta chains drawn from one sample of a study of T cells in Graves' hyperthyroidism and ophthalmopathy. TCRdb independently ran MiXCR on the multiplex PCR reads; one entry per CDR3 protein. Among 540,000 or so distinct CDR3 sequences listed, 15% to 17% were seen once. Sequenced input: blood. Source of these receptors: a woman in her 30s with Graves' hyperthyroidism. Both conserved end residues are part of each CDR3. The D gene is left open where the match is weak. Size values are once, few and many counts, or a class for expanded clones, and some rows have none.

CDR3 DNA	CDR3 protein	V gene	J gene	D gene	clone size
TGCAGTGCTAGGCGGCTAGCTTCCTACAATGAGCAGTTCTTC	CSARRLASYNEQFF	TRBV20-1	TRBJ2-1	.	many
TGTGCCAGCAGTGAGGTTAGCGTCTCCTACGAGCAGTACTTC	CASSEVSVSYEQYF	TRBV6-1	TRBJ2-7	.	many
TGTGCCAGCAGTCTAGCGGGACAGTTGAATACGCAGTATTTT	CASSLAGQLNTQYF	TRBV6-2/TRBV6-3	TRBJ2-3	TRBD2	.
TGTGCCAGCAGTTTATTTGGGCTCCCGGATACGCAGTATTTT	CASSLFGLPDTQYF	TRBV27	TRBJ2-3	.	few
TGTGCCAGCAGTTTATCGGAGCCAGATACGCAGTATTTT	CASSLSEPDTQYF	TRBV27	TRBJ2-3	.	.
TGCGCCAGCAGCCAAAGTTCAGGCACCTACGAGCAGTACTTC	CASSQSSGTYEQYF	TRBV5-1	TRBJ2-7	.	many
TGTGCCAGCAGTTTAACGGGACAGATAGCCTACGAGCAGTACTTC	CASSLTGQIAYEQYF	TRBV27	TRBJ2-7	TRBD1	many
TGTGCTAGTGGTTTGGCCCTCAGAAGCGAGCAGTACTTC	CASGLALRSEQYF	TRBV12-5	TRBJ2-7	.	.
TGTGCCAGCAGCGTCAGACAGGGGGTAGGAGAGACCCAGTACTTC	CASSVRQGVGETQYF	TRBV9	TRBJ2-5	TRBD1	many
TGTGCCAGCAGTTTATCGGAGGGAGAGACCCAGTACTTC	CASSLSEGETQYF	TRBV27	TRBJ2-5	.	few
TGTGCCAGCAGCGTAGCCCCTGGGGGGGGACAGGGGGCGCCCCCCGAGCAGTACTTC	CASSVAPGGGQGAPPEQYF	TRBV9	TRBJ2-7	TRBD1	once
TGTGCCAGCAGCCAACTAGCGGGAGTTAATGAGCAGTTCTTC	CASSQLAGVNEQFF	TRBV4-2	TRBJ2-1	TRBD2	few
TGTGCCAGCAGCCAAGATCCTCCAGGGGAAACCTCTGGGGCCAACGTCCTGACTTTC	CASSQDPPGETSGANVLTF	TRBV4-2	TRBJ2-6	.	.
TGTGCCAGCAGTTACGCCTCCAGGACTAGCAACGAGCAGTACTTC	CASSYASRTSNEQYF	TRBV6-5	TRBJ2-7	TRBD2	few
TGTGCCAGCCGGATCTCGAGGACTAGCGGTGTAAATGAGCAGTTCTTC	CASRISRTSGVNEQFF	TRBV6-2/TRBV6-3	TRBJ2-1	TRBD2	few
TGTGCCACCAGTGATTTGGGAAACTCCAATGAGCAGTTCTTC	CATSDLGNSNEQFF	TRBV24-1	TRBJ2-1	.	few
TGTGCCAGCCAACTAGCGATGAACACCGGGGAGCTGTTTTTT	CASQLAMNTGELFF	TRBV13	TRBJ2-2	TRBD2	many
TGTGCCTGGAGTGCCCCGGGACCCCCGGTCGGTACCGATGAGCAGTTCTTC	CAWSAPGPPVGTDEQFF	TRBV30	TRBJ2-1	.	many
TGTGCCAGCAGCTTAGGAGGGGACCCGAGGCCAGAGACCCAGTACTTC	CASSLGGDPRPETQYF	TRBV7-2	TRBJ2-5	.	many
TGTGCCAGCAGTGAGGGACTAGCGTACTACAATGAGCAGTTCTTC	CASSEGLAYYNEQFF	TRBV6-1	TRBJ2-1	TRBD2	few
TGTGCCAGCAGCTCCCTGGACGAGCAGTACTTC	CASSSLDEQYF	TRBV7-2	TRBJ2-7	.	many
TGTGCCAGCAGAAATACTGGCGGAGATGAAGCTTTCTTT	CASRNTGGDEAFF	TRBV7-3	TRBJ1-1	.	many
TGTGCCAGCAGCTTCGGGACAGGGAATACGCAGTATTTT	CASSFGTGNTQYF	TRBV7-9	TRBJ2-3	TRBD1	many
TGTGCCAGCAGCCAAGCAATGGTGGAAACAGGAGGAGAAAAACTGTTTTTT	CASSQAMVETGGEKLFF	TRBV3-1	TRBJ1-4	.	many